Presented here are 29 T cell receptor beta chains from one specimen sequenced in a study of early T cells in non-severe SARS-CoV-2 infection. TCRdb independently ran MiXCR on the 5' RACE reads; one entry per CDR3 protein. The sample includes 60,000 to 75,000 distinct CDR3 sequences, roughly 12% of them seen just once. Sequencing was carried out using whole blood. These TCRs come from an adult who was a healthcare worker with PCR-confirmed SARS-CoV-2 infection or an uninfected control (not recorded which).

The genes are TRBV29-1 and TRBJ2-1; 13 bases fit TRBD2. V lost 5 bases to trimming and J lost 10 bases; unmatched junction nucleotides: 5. Germline V gene lookup returns CDR1 SQVTM and CDR2 ANQGSEA. The CDR3 is 13 amino acids. CDR3 residues: CSVPGTSGIEQFF. In nucleotides, the CDR3 is TGCAGCGTTCCCGGGACTAGCGGGATCGAGCAGTTCTTC.

In nucleotides, the CDR3 is TGTGCCAGCAGCTCCGACGGAGACTCTGGAAACACCATATATTTT. Amino acids: CASSSDGDSGNTIYF. The chain employs TRBV11-2 and TRBJ1-3; D remains ambiguous. V lost 4 bases and J 0 bases, leaving 10 bases between the germline ends. The V gene's germline CDR1 is SGHAT and CDR2 FQNNGV. CDR3 size: 15 residues. Using reference TRBV11-2 and TRBJ1-3 for the parts outside the CDR3, the full variable domain is EAGVAQSPRYKIIEKRQSVAFWCNPISGHATLYWYQQILGQGPKLLIQFQNNGVVDDSQLPKDRFSAERLKGVDSTLKIQPAKLEDSAVYLCASSSDGDSGNTIYFGEGSWLTVV.

CDR3 bases: TGTGCCAGCAGCCCACGGGCCTCGGGGGACGAGCAGTACTTC. Translated, it gives CASSPRASGDEQYF. J is TRBJ2-7 and V is TRBV7-9, with D maybe TRBD2 (6 bases). This CDR3 region has 14 residues. Germline assignment: CDR1 SEHNR and CDR2 FQNEAQ (reference sequence). V lost 5 bases and J 5 bases, leaving 16 bases between the germline ends.

This clonotype was detected only a few times. The chain combines TRBV5-1 with TRBJ2-3; 9 positions match TRBD1. Looked up from germline, CDR1 is SGHRS and CDR2 is YFSETQ. The junction had 3 bases not matched to a gene; V was cut back by 2 bases and J by 14 bases. The CDR3 consists of 11 residues. As DNA, the CDR3 is TGCGCCAGCAGCTTCGGACAGGGGAGGTATTTT. Its translation: CASSFGQGRYF.

This clonotype occurred many times. The chain is built from TRBV6-5 and TRBJ1-1, with TRBD1 matching over 7 bases. Germline V gene lookup returns CDR1 MNHEY and CDR2 SVGAGI. This CDR3 has 19 amino acids. With 5 bases clipped from V and 4 bases from J, the junction kept 22 bases outside the gene matches. CDR3 nucleotides: TGTGCCAGCAGTCTGATACCTTACCGAACGACAGGGTCGGGCACTGAAGCTTTCTTT. Amino acid sequence: CASSLIPYRTTGSGTEAFF.

This clonotype was seen ten or more times. The chain links TRBV9 to TRBJ2-7; D is unresolved. Germline V gives CDR1 SGDLS, CDR2 YYNGEE. V was trimmed by 4 bases and J by 7 bases, leaving 15 bases between them. The CDR3 has 13 residues. The CDR3 spells CASSREHLGEQYF. The CDR3 coding sequence is TGTGCCAGCAGCAGAGAACACTTGGGGGAGCAGTACTTC.

This clonotype was picked up one time. Being one base from a much bigger clone, this may be a read error. This rearrangement joins TRBV6-1 to TRBJ2-2; 9 bases are shared with TRBD2. This CDR3 is 17 amino acids long. CDR1 MNHNS and CDR2 SASEGT come from the germline V gene. For the CDR3, the DNA is TGTGCCACCGGAGCGGGGCTAGCGGGAATCTTCGCCGGGGAGCAGTTTTTT. It specifies CATGAGLAGIFAGEQFF.

This rearrangement joins TRBV7-9 to TRBJ2-3, with 7 nucleotides matching TRBD1. Germline V gene lookup returns CDR1 SEHNR and CDR2 FQNEAQ (reference sequence). The CDR3 runs 16 residues. Trimming at V came to 5 bases and at J to 2 bases, leaving 10 bases not matched to a gene. The CDR3 nucleotides are TGTGCCAGCAGCCCACAGACAGGGTCGGTCACAGATACGCAGTATTTT. Protein product: CASSPQTGSVTDTQYF.

This clonotype was counted only a few times. V usage is TRBV7-9 and J usage is TRBJ2-3; D gene uncertain. CDR1 SEHNR and CDR2 FQNEAQ come from the germline V gene (reference sequence). V was pared by 1 base and J by 4 bases, with 12 bases between. The CDR3 is made up of 15 amino acids. The CDR3 nucleotides are TGTGCCAGCAGCTTAGATATAGGGAAAGCAGATACGCAGTATTTT. Its translation: CASSLDIGKADTQYF.

The sample holds many counts of this clonotype. The rearrangement uses TRBV27 and TRBJ1-5, with D tentatively TRBD1 (6 bases). V was cut by 6 bases and J by 6 bases, with 12 bases left in between. The CDR3 loop spans 13 amino acids. CDR1 is MNHEY and CDR2 is SMNVEV in the germline V gene (reference sequence). The DNA of the CDR3 is TGTGCCAGCAGAACAGGGCAGGGTCAGCCCCAGCATTTT. Its protein product is CASRTGQGQPQHF.

V gene TRBV21-1 combines with J gene TRBJ1-2; the DNA was not compared with TRBD1, the D call given in the table. TRBV21-1 is a recognized pseudogene. The CDR3 totals 15 residues. The CDR3 coding sequence is TGTGCCAGCAGCAAAGACCGGGGCGACGGTTGGGGCTACACCTTC. It codes for CASSKDRGDGWGYTF.

The chain has TRBV20-1 and TRBJ2-1; 9 nucleotides align to TRBD2. The junction had 14 bases not matched to a gene; V was cut back by 6 bases and J by 2 bases. Germline assignment: CDR1 DFQATT and CDR2 SNEGSKA (reference sequence). The CDR3 has 17 amino acids. In nucleotides, the CDR3 is TGCAGTGCCCAAGGTCTAGCGGGATCTAACGCCTACAATGAGCAGTTCTTC. This codes for CSAQGLAGSNAYNEQFF.

This clonotype was seen more than once but under ten times. The chain joins TRBV24-1 to TRBJ2-2; D is ambiguous. V was shortened by 4 bases and J by 6 bases, with 11 bases between the two germline ends. The CDR3 is made up of 14 amino acids. CDR1 KGHDR and CDR2 SFDVKD come from the germline V gene. For the CDR3, the DNA is TGTGCCACCAGTGACCGATCCGAGGCCGGGGAGCTGTTTTTT. It codes for CATSDRSEAGELFF.

This clonotype was seen more than once but under ten times. V usage is TRBV3-1 and J usage is TRBJ1-4; 8 nucleotides match TRBD1. The CDR3 length is 11 residues. The J segment lost 14 bases and the V segment lost 4 bases, leaving 3 bases of the junction unmatched. Looked up from germline, CDR1 is LGHDT and CDR2 is YNNKEL (reference sequence). CDR3 bases: TGTGCCAGCAGCCGGACAGGGTTTCTGTTTTTT. Encoded protein: CASSRTGFLFF.

This clonotype was detected many times. This chain links TRBV30 with TRBJ2-7; D gene unclear. Trimming removed 1 base from V and 8 bases from J, with 9 bases in between. Germline CDR1 reads GTSNPN; CDR2 reads SVGIG (reference sequence). The CDR3 extends over 11 amino acids. The CDR3 nucleotides read TGTGCCTGGAGTGACACGTACCAGCAGTACTTC. This codes for CAWSDTYQQYF.

This clonotype was counted between two and nine times. The chain is built from TRBV7-2 and TRBJ2-2, with a possible D match to TRBD1 (6 bases). The CDR3 runs to 14 residues. Per the germline V gene, CDR1 is SGHTA and CDR2 is FQGNSA. Trimming left V 1 base short and J 7 bases short, with 10 bases between. CDR3 amino acids: CASSLDRAVGELFF. CDR3 in DNA: TGTGCCAGCAGCTTAGACAGGGCGGTCGGGGAGCTGTTTTTT.

This clonotype has only a few counts. This chain links TRBV2 with TRBJ2-5, with 12 nucleotides matching TRBD1. Trimming took 7 bases from V and 8 from J; bases not matched to a gene: 11. The germline V gene has CDR1 SNHLY and CDR2 FYNNEI. The CDR3 has 15 amino acids. DNA of the CDR3: TGTGCCAGCAATCCCGAATCCGGGACAGGGGGCACCCAGTACTTC. Translated, it gives CASNPESGTGGTQYF.

The sample holds many counts of this clonotype. The rearrangement links TRBV6-5 to TRBJ2-6; no firm D call. The CDR3 sequence is 14 residues long. The germline gives CDR1 MNHEY, CDR2 SVGAGI. Trimming removed 5 bases at V and 4 bases at J, with 9 bases between. The CDR3: CASSGWQGANVLTF. CDR3 in DNA: TGTGCCAGCAGTGGTTGGCAGGGGGCCAACGTCCTGACTTTC.

This clonotype turned up a few times. The chain has TRBV14 and TRBJ2-4, with unresolved D. The germline gives CDR1 SGHDN, CDR2 FVKESK. CDR3 size: 15 residues. Trimming left V 4 bases short and J 3 bases short, with 13 bases between. The CDR3 sequence: CASSRPGLGKNIQYF. CDR3 coding DNA: TGTGCCAGCAGCCGACCGGGCCTTGGCAAAAACATTCAGTACTTC.

In its sample, this clonotype was seen many times. This chain links TRBV4-1 with TRBJ2-3; 12 bases align to TRBD2. The CDR3 has 14 residues. J gave up 8 bases and V 9 bases, and 9 bases lay outside the gene matches. Looked up from germline, CDR1 is MGHRA and CDR2 is YSYEKL. CDR3 DNA: TGCGCCAGTCGGACTAGCGGGGCAGGAGCTACGCAGTATTTT. Its protein product is CASRTSGAGATQYF.

V is TRBV7-9 and J is TRBJ1-1, with D possibly matching TRBD1 (5 bases). Germline CDR1 is SEHNR and CDR2 is FQNEAQ (reference sequence). The germline V and J ends were trimmed by 5 bases and 2 bases, with 15 bases remaining between them. There are 15 residues in the CDR3. The CDR3 bases are TGTGCCAGCAGCCCCCCACGGGACCGCAACACTGAAGCTTTCTTT. Its translation: CASSPPRDRNTEAFF.

The genes are TRBV10-3 and TRBJ2-5; either TRBD1 or TRBD2 may fit D (8 bases each). Germline lookup yields CDR1 ENHRY and CDR2 SYGVKD. The V and J ends lost 11 bases and 9 bases respectively, with 19 bases between them. The CDR3 totals 12 residues. The CDR3 DNA reads as TGTGCCTCAACAGGGGGAGCGGGGGCCCAGTACTTC. This gives the protein CASTGGAGAQYF.

This clonotype has a handful of counts. The rearrangement joins TRBV7-2 to TRBJ2-1; 14 nucleotides align to TRBD2. With V trimmed by 5 bases and J by 6 bases, 3 bases remained unmatched. The CDR3 extends over 15 amino acids. In germline, CDR1 is SGHTA, CDR2 FQGNSA. This CDR3 is CASSVGLAGVNEQFF. CDR3 DNA sequence: TGTGCCAGCAGCGTGGGACTAGCGGGAGTCAATGAGCAGTTCTTC.

For this clonotype: Just one base apart from a much larger clone, this may be a read error. The rearrangement joins TRBV11-2 to TRBJ2-1, with D uncertain. V dropped 1 base and J dropped 2 bases, with 9 bases sitting between them. The CDR3 is made up of 15 amino acids. From germline, CDR1 is SGHAT and CDR2 FQNNGV. The CDR3 sequence: CASSLAPTTYNEQFF. The CDR3 DNA reads as TGTGCCAGCAGCTTAGCCCCGACAACCTACAATGAGCAGTTCTTC.

The chain links TRBV20-1 to TRBJ2-7; no firm D call. The V end lost 0 bases, the J end lost 0 bases, and 6 bases lay between the germline ends. The germline V gene has CDR1 DFQATT and CDR2 SNEGSKA (reference sequence). The CDR3 covers 13 residues. The CDR3 spells CSARDPSSYEQYF. The DNA of the CDR3 is TGCAGTGCTAGAGATCCTAGCTCCTACGAGCAGTACTTC.

This clonotype was detected only a few times. The V call is TRBV20-1, the J call TRBJ2-1, with D uncertain. The germline gives CDR1 DFQATT, CDR2 SNEGSKA (reference sequence). This CDR3 is built from 14 residues. V dropped 2 bases and J dropped 0 bases, with 8 bases sitting between them. The CDR3 reads CSARLVGSYNEQFF. CDR3 nucleotides: TGCAGTGCTAGATTAGTGGGCTCCTACAATGAGCAGTTCTTC.

This chain links TRBV29-1 with TRBJ2-2; no clear D gene. The germline V and J ends were trimmed by 4 bases and 7 bases, with 7 bases remaining between them. This CDR3 contains 11 residues. Germline lookup yields CDR1 SQVTM and CDR2 ANQGSEA. The DNA for the CDR3 is TGCAGCGTTGTGGGCAGCGGGGAGCTGTTTTTT. It yields the protein CSVVGSGELFF.

This clonotype has a count of ten or more. The chain uses TRBV29-1 and TRBJ2-1; the D is unclear. The CDR3 is 14 residues long. V was shortened by 2 bases and J by 0 bases, with 8 bases between the two germline ends. Looked up from germline, CDR1 is SQVTM and CDR2 is ANQGSEA. The CDR3 region is CSVETAVSYNEQFF. The DNA for the CDR3 is TGCAGCGTTGAAACCGCCGTCTCCTACAATGAGCAGTTCTTC.

This clonotype has more than one count but fewer than ten. This rearrangement joins TRBV11-1 to TRBJ1-6; D ambiguous. The germline V gene has CDR1 SGHAT and CDR2 FQDESV (reference sequence). The CDR3 contains 13 residues. V lost 5 bases and J lost 4, with 6 bases in between. CDR3 residues: CASSRNYNSPLHF. CDR3 coding DNA: TGTGCCAGCAGCAGGAATTATAATTCACCCCTCCACTTT. The whole variable domain, remainder taken from reference TRBV11-1 and TRBJ1-6, is EAEVAQSPRYKITEKSQAVAFWCDPISGHATLYWYRQILGQGPELLVQFQDESVVDDSQLPKDRFSAERLKGVDSTLKIQPAELGDSAMYLCASSRNYNSPLHFGNGTRLTVT.